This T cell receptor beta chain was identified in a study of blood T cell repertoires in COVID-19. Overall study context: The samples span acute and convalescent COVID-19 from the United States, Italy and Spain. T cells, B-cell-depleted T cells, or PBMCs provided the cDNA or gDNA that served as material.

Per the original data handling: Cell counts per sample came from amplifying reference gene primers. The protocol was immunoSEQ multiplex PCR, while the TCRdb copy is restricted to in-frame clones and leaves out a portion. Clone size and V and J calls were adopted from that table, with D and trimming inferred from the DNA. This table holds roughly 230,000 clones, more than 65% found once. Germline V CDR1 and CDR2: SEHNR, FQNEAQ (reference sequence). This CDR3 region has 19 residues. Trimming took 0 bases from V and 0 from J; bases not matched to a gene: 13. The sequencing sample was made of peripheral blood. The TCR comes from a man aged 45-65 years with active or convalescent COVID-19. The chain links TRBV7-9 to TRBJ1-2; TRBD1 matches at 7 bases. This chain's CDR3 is CASSLAGQPTSYANYGYTF. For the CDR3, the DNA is TGTGCCAGCAGCTTAGCGGGACAGCCTACCTCCTATGCTAACTATGGCTACACCTTC.